This TCR beta chain was found in a study of cytomegalovirus exposure and HLA in healthy donors. Study results and caveats: Researchers reported that three CMV-associated chains were confirmed in vitro as CMV antigen-specific. An assumption of roughly uniform sequencing depth across donors underlay the presence/absence analyses.

PCR was performed using 60 Vbeta and 13 Jbeta primers. Using immunoSEQ multiplex PCR, the repertoire was profiled, and TCRdb retains in-frame clones only, with some absent. The sample has 180,000 or so clones, around 80% seen once. In regard to this clone: Its antigen is as yet unknown.

The CDR3 length is 14 residues. The ends were cut back, 6 bases at V and 8 bases at J, with 16 bases in the middle. Germline values: CDR1 MNHEY, CDR2 SMNVEV (reference sequence). V and J are TRBV27 and TRBJ2-2, with D tentatively TRBD1 (6 bases). The source is a man aged 35-49 years in good health and CMV-seronegative. Sequences were obtained from PBMCs. The CDR3 spells CASSLFSGDGELFF. CDR3 nucleotide sequence: TGTGCCAGCAGCCTTTTTTCAGGGGATGGGGAGCTGTTTTTT.